This is a list of T cell receptor beta chains from one sample in a study of cytomegalovirus exposure and HLA in healthy donors. Clones were read by immunoSEQ multiplex PCR, and TCRdb kept only the in-frame ones, dropping some. Altogether nearly 95,000 clones are present, approximately 79% being singletons, with the ten largest covering about 4%. The specimen sequenced was PBMCs. The source of these receptors is a woman in her forties in good health and CMV-seronegative. Each CDR3 is given with its conserved first and last residue. Each record gives: D gene, J gene, clone size, V gene, CDR3 protein, CDR3 DNA. A D gene is named only where the DNA matches it firmly. Some rows mark clone size as missing; the rest say once, few, many or name a class of expanded clone.

>TRBD1|TRBJ1-1|NA|TRBV2
CASSPDPDRATEAFF
TGTGCCAGCAGCCCGGACCCGGACAGGGCCACTGAAGCTTTCTTT
>NA|TRBJ1-6|NA|TRBV30
CAWMRLGASPLHF
TGTGCCTGGATGAGGCTGGGGGCTTCACCCCTCCACTTT
>NA|TRBJ1-2|NA|TRBV25-1
CASSDEISGYTF
TGTGCCAGCAGTGACGAGATTTCGGGCTACACCTTC
>NA|TRBJ2-5|NA|TRBV7-7
CASSWAAGETQYF
TGTGCCAGCAGCTGGGCTGCGGGTGAGACCCAGTACTTC
>NA|TRBJ2-7|once|TRBV4-1
CASSTTMGGVRTYEQYF
TGCGCCAGCAGCACCACAATGGGGGGAGTAAGGACCTACGAGCAGTACTTC
>TRBD2|TRBJ2-1|NA|TRBV6-5
CASSPAGGLNEQFF
TGTGCCAGCAGCCCGGCGGGGGGGCTGAATGAGCAGTTCTTC
>TRBD1|TRBJ1-1|NA|TRBV6-5
CAISTGGDTEAFF
TGTGCCATTTCGACAGGGGGTGACACTGAAGCTTTCTTT
>NA|TRBJ1-1|NA|TRBV5-1
CASSSPRRGKNTEAFF
TGCGCCAGCAGCTCCCCCCGTAGGGGGAAGAACACTGAAGCTTTCTTT
>TRBD1|TRBJ1-5|NA|TRBV15
CATRKDRQGEQPQHF
TGTGCCACCAGGAAAGATCGACAGGGTGAACAGCCCCAGCATTTT
>NA|TRBJ1-6|NA|TRBV9
CASRADSYNSPLHF
TGTGCCAGCAGGGCCGACTCCTATAATTCACCCCTCCACTTT
>NA|TRBJ2-1|NA|TRBV7-7
CASSPTLLGAREQFF
TGTGCCAGCAGCCCGACACTCCTAGGGGCGAGGGAGCAGTTCTTC
>NA|TRBJ2-7|NA|TRBV9
CASSVSPGGYYEQYF
TGTGCCAGCAGCGTATCCCCGGGTGGCTACTACGAGCAGTACTTC
>NA|TRBJ1-2|once|TRBV7-8
CASSFGGLHYGYTF
TGTGCCAGCAGCTTCGGGGGGCTACACTATGGCTACACCTTC
>NA|TRBJ1-5|few|TRBV2
CASSEPRTGLAGYSNQPQHF
TGTGCCAGCAGTGAACCCCGTACAGGCCTCGCAGGATATAGCAATCAGCCCCAGCATTTT
>NA|TRBJ1-4|few|TRBV7-9
CASSLTSGRGEKLFF
TGTGCCAGCAGCTTAACGTCTGGGAGAGGTGAAAAACTGTTTTTT
>NA|TRBJ2-3|NA|TRBV29-1
CSVGVVSDTQYF
TGCAGCGTCGGGGTCGTGTCAGATACGCAGTATTTT
>NA|TRBJ1-4|few|TRBV7-9
CASSRGGTNEKLFF
TGTGCCAGCAGCCGAGGGGGTACTAATGAAAAACTGTTTTTT
>NA|TRBJ1-2|NA|TRBV19
CASSEEYGYTF
TGTGCCAGTAGCGAGGAATATGGCTACACCTTC
>NA|TRBJ2-5|NA|TRBV6-5
CASSLTGETQYF
TGTGCCAGCAGTCTTACGGGGGAGACCCAGTACTTC
>NA|TRBJ1-1|NA|TRBV18
CASSPQGNTEAFF
TGTGCCAGCTCACCGCAGGGGAACACTGAAGCTTTCTTT